This is a list of T cell receptor beta chains from one sample in a study of shared clonotypes between healthy human individuals. Using immunoSEQ multiplex PCR, the repertoire was profiled, and TCRdb retains in-frame clones only, with some absent. The sample includes about 2.4 million clones, more than 90% seen only once; the top ten take under 0.15%. Sequenced: naive CD4+ T cells sorted from blood. These receptors came from a man aged 18-30 years in good health. CDR3s include the opening cysteine and the closing phenylalanine or tryptophan. D genes are given only for firm matches. A row's size may be missing; if present it is once, few, many or a size class.

J gene | D gene | V gene | clone size | CDR3 protein | CDR3 DNA
TRBJ2-5 | TRBD1 | TRBV10-3 | once | CAISLGTGETQYF | TGTGCCATCAGCCTAGGGACAGGGGAGACCCAGTACTTC
TRBJ2-7 | TRBD1 | TRBV6-1 | NA | CASSNRGNYEQYF | TGTGCCAGCAGTAACAGGGGAAACTACGAGCAGTACTTC
TRBJ2-1 | TRBD2 | TRBV9 | NA | CASSVSGTSGGAPYNEQFF | TGTGCCAGCAGCGTCTCCGGGACTAGCGGGGGGGCCCCCTACAATGAGCAGTTCTTC
TRBJ1-1 | NA | TRBV5-1 | NA | CASSPAGRPGTEAFF | TGCGCCAGCAGCCCTGCCGGGCGCCCGGGCACTGAAGCTTTCTTT
TRBJ1-4 | NA | TRBV4-3 | NA | CASSRKRHDLLTNEKLFF | TGCGCCAGCAGCCGAAAAAGACACGACCTCTTAACTAATGAAAAACTGTTTTTT
TRBJ2-3 | TRBD1 | TRBV4-1 | NA | CASSQDGTGGELATQYF | TGCGCCAGCAGCCAAGATGGAACAGGGGGTGAATTAGCTACGCAGTATTTT
TRBJ2-3 | NA | TRBV10-1 | NA | CASSDGGSTDTQYF | TGCGCCAGCAGTGATGGCGGGAGCACAGATACGCAGTATTTT
TRBJ2-1 | NA | TRBV7-3 | NA | CASSLVRSDYNEQFF | TGTGCCAGCAGCTTAGTCCGGTCGGACTACAATGAGCAGTTCTTC
TRBJ2-1 | TRBD2 | TRBV10-2 | NA | CASSESPSGMVSPYNEQFF | TGCGCCAGCAGTGAGTCGCCTAGCGGGATGGTCTCCCCCTACAATGAGCAGTTCTTC
TRBJ2-3 | NA | TRBV27 | NA | CASNNRGGGADTQYF | TGTGCCAGCAACAACAGGGGCGGAGGGGCAGATACGCAGTATTTT
TRBJ1-6 | TRBD1 | TRBV12-5 | NA | CASGLVLGRGSYNSPLHF | TGTGCTAGTGGTTTGGTACTGGGCAGGGGGTCCTATAATTCACCCCTCCACTTT
TRBJ2-5 | NA | TRBV7-3 | NA | CASSPPRGYGETQYF | TGTGCCAGCAGCCCCCCGAGGGGGTACGGAGAGACCCAGTACTTC
TRBJ2-2 | NA | TRBV7-2 | NA | CASSLRQRATTGELFF | TGTGCCAGCAGCCTCCGACAGAGGGCTACAACCGGGGAGCTGTTTTTT
TRBJ1-2 | NA | TRBV28 | once | CASTLRLTYGYTF | TGTGCCAGCACCCTTCGACTTACCTATGGCTACACCTTC
TRBJ2-7 | NA | TRBV18 | NA | CASSPFPMTIPGKHSYEQYF | TGTGCCAGCTCACCATTTCCAATGACTATTCCGGGCAAGCACTCCTACGAGCAGTACTTC
TRBJ2-6 | NA | TRBV2 | NA | CASSSSGANVLTF | TGTGCCAGCTCCTCATCCGGGGCCAACGTCCTGACTTTC
TRBJ2-1 | TRBD2 | TRBV19 | NA | CASSIASGSALSYNEQFF | TGTGCCAGTAGTATAGCTAGCGGGAGTGCCCTATCCTACAATGAGCAGTTCTTC